This section outlines one T cell receptor beta chain sequence together with its context. The assay was immunoSEQ multiplex PCR, and TCRdb's table has in-frame clones only and misses some. The sample shows 130,000 or so clones, about 83% of them seen only once. The data derive from a study of cytomegalovirus exposure and HLA in healthy donors. There are 15 residues in the CDR3. Germline CDR1 is MDHEN and CDR2 is SYDVKM. Trimming took 6 bases from V and 6 from J, leaving 17 bases between them. The sequenced sample consisted of PBMCs. This TCR was sampled from a woman aged 30 to 39 in good health and CMV-seronegative. The genes are TRBV28 and TRBJ2-2; D possibly corresponds to TRBD1 (5 bases). The CDR3 DNA reads TGTGCCAGCAGAGCTAGACAGCTTAGAGCCGGGGAGCTGTTTTTT. This encodes CASRARQLRAGELFF.